This is a list of T cell receptor beta chains from one sample in a study of T-cell reconstitution after alpha-beta-depleted transplantation in children. MiXCR, run by TCRdb on the PCR reads, gives a single entry per CDR3 protein. The sample yields fewer than 750,000 distinct CDR3 sequences, over 20% seen once. Material: PBMCs, obtained before TCRalphabeta/CD19-depleted stem cell transplant. These receptors all come from a boy less than two years old with Wiskott-Aldrich syndrome, due to receive a stem cell transplant. Each CDR3 is given with its conserved first and last residue. The order of the fields is CDR3 protein, V gene, J gene.

cdr3_aa: CASVGFRYEQYF
v_call: TRBV12-3/TRBV12-4
j_call: TRBJ2-7

cdr3_aa: CASKGAGGAPLHF
v_call: TRBV25-1
j_call: TRBJ1-6

cdr3_aa: CASSPPWGGREQFF
v_call: TRBV5-1
j_call: TRBJ2-1

cdr3_aa: CSARDRTSGYEQYF
v_call: TRBV20-1
j_call: TRBJ2-7

cdr3_aa: CASSFRLAGVEETQYF
v_call: TRBV12-3/TRBV12-4
j_call: TRBJ2-5

cdr3_aa: CSARDRGKEQFF
v_call: TRBV20-1
j_call: TRBJ2-1

cdr3_aa: CASSLLPGSTGVEETQYF
v_call: TRBV4-1
j_call: TRBJ2-5

cdr3_aa: CSARDSQNSGDTIYF
v_call: TRBV20-1
j_call: TRBJ1-3

cdr3_aa: CASNPLGRLANQPQHF
v_call: TRBV6-1
j_call: TRBJ1-5

cdr3_aa: CASSSGTGTSTDTQYF
v_call: TRBV5-1
j_call: TRBJ2-3

cdr3_aa: CASSMGLAVPSEQYF
v_call: TRBV5-5
j_call: TRBJ2-7

cdr3_aa: CASSLDGGSNQPQHF
v_call: TRBV5-1
j_call: TRBJ1-5

cdr3_aa: CAISDQTGAYNEQFF
v_call: TRBV10-3
j_call: TRBJ2-1

cdr3_aa: CASSYRGTSGRALLGNEQFF
v_call: TRBV27
j_call: TRBJ2-1

cdr3_aa: CASSFTSGLGYNEQFF
v_call: TRBV27
j_call: TRBJ2-1

cdr3_aa: CASSQDWGVPGNTIYF
v_call: TRBV14
j_call: TRBJ1-3

cdr3_aa: CASSPSGKETQYF
v_call: TRBV28
j_call: TRBJ2-5

cdr3_aa: CSASRRTKTYNEQFF
v_call: TRBV20-1
j_call: TRBJ2-1

cdr3_aa: CASSHRAGGLYNEQFF
v_call: TRBV13
j_call: TRBJ2-1

cdr3_aa: CASSPVPSGSSYNEQFF
v_call: TRBV11-2
j_call: TRBJ2-1

cdr3_aa: CSARVRAANEQFF
v_call: TRBV20-1
j_call: TRBJ2-1

cdr3_aa: CASSLEGAGIDEQYF
v_call: TRBV5-4
j_call: TRBJ2-7

cdr3_aa: CASSLGTAHDQPQHF
v_call: TRBV7-9
j_call: TRBJ1-5

cdr3_aa: CASSLAGDITYEQYF
v_call: TRBV5-1
j_call: TRBJ2-7

cdr3_aa: CSGGTSGRNEQFF
v_call: TRBV20-1
j_call: TRBJ2-1

cdr3_aa: CASIRGPGRGSYEQYF
v_call: TRBV6-2/TRBV6-3
j_call: TRBJ2-7

cdr3_aa: CASSRQVFTDTQYF
v_call: TRBV5-1
j_call: TRBJ2-3

cdr3_aa: CSAKRGGKPYEQYF
v_call: TRBV20-1
j_call: TRBJ2-7

cdr3_aa: CASSQGVRTDTQYF
v_call: TRBV4-1
j_call: TRBJ2-3

cdr3_aa: CSAKDRGPVYNEQFF
v_call: TRBV20-1
j_call: TRBJ2-1

cdr3_aa: CASSLEGTSGRLFGELFF
v_call: TRBV5-1
j_call: TRBJ2-2

cdr3_aa: CATSEYGRNQPQHF
v_call: TRBV24-1
j_call: TRBJ1-5

cdr3_aa: CASGKDGPYEQYF
v_call: TRBV5-1
j_call: TRBJ2-7

cdr3_aa: CASSFPTESHDNEQFF
v_call: TRBV5-5
j_call: TRBJ2-1

cdr3_aa: CSANGIYEQFF
v_call: TRBV20-1
j_call: TRBJ2-1

cdr3_aa: CAIAGGTYEQYF
v_call: TRBV10-3
j_call: TRBJ2-7

cdr3_aa: CASRRTDNEKLFF
v_call: TRBV7-8
j_call: TRBJ1-4

cdr3_aa: CASSPIPLAGVPNNEQFF
v_call: TRBV27
j_call: TRBJ2-1

cdr3_aa: CASSQGTGPPIPYTEAFF
v_call: TRBV3-1
j_call: TRBJ1-1

cdr3_aa: CASRREGRETQYF
v_call: TRBV7-9
j_call: TRBJ2-5

cdr3_aa: CATSRDQKSGSSYNEQFF
v_call: TRBV15
j_call: TRBJ2-1

cdr3_aa: CASSEPGLLQPQHF
v_call: TRBV6-1
j_call: TRBJ1-5

cdr3_aa: CASSEPWAETQYF
v_call: TRBV2
j_call: TRBJ2-5

cdr3_aa: CASSFRTVGLNTEAFF
v_call: TRBV11-2
j_call: TRBJ1-1

cdr3_aa: CASSVGGTIRGYNEQFF
v_call: TRBV5-1
j_call: TRBJ2-1